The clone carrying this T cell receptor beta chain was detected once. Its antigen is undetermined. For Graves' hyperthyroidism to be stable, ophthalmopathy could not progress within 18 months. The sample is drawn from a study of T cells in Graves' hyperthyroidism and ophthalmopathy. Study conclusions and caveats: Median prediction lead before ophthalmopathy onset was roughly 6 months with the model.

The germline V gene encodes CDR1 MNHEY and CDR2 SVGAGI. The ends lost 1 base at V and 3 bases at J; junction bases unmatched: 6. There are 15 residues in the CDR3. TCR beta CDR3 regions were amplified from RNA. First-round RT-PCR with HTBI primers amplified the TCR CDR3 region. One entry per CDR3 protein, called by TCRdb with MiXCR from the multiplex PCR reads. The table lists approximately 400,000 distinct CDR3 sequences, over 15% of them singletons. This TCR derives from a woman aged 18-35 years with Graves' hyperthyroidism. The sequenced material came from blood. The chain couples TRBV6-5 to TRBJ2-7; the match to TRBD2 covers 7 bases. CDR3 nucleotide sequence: TGTGCCAGCAGTTACTTGGCTAGCGGAGACTACGAGCAGTACTTC. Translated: CASSYLASGDYEQYF.